This is a list of T cell receptor beta chains from one sample in a study of shared clonotypes between healthy human individuals. The table came from immunoSEQ multiplex PCR; TCRdb's copy has only in-frame clones and leaves some out. This sample has fewer than 2.5 million clones; over 85% occur once, and the top ten carry around 0.4%. The specimen was naive CD4+ T cells from PBMCs. These receptor sequences come from a man aged 18 to 29 in good health. Some clones in this sample may be carry-over from other donors' samples. Both conserved end residues are part of each CDR3. A D gene is named only where the DNA matches it firmly. Where a row states a size, it is once, few, many or the class of an expanded clone; other rows omit it.

j_call: TRBJ2-7
v_call: TRBV7-2
d_call: NA
cdr3_length: 14
clone_size: NA
cdr3_aa: CASSLLAVTYEQYF
cdr3_nt: TGTGCCAGCAGCTTACTCGCTGTTACCTACGAGCAGTACTTC

j_call: TRBJ2-7
v_call: TRBV11-2
d_call: NA
cdr3_length: 18
clone_size: few
cdr3_aa: CASSRSFGSETFYYEQYF
cdr3_nt: TGTGCCAGCAGCCGTAGCTTTGGCAGCGAAACGTTTTACTACGAGCAGTACTTC

j_call: TRBJ1-2
v_call: TRBV4-1
d_call: NA
cdr3_length: 14
clone_size: NA
cdr3_aa: CASSQTGTLYGYTF
cdr3_nt: TGCGCCAGCAGCCAAACCGGGACCCTCTATGGCTACACCTTC

j_call: TRBJ1-1
v_call: TRBV7-3
d_call: TRBD1
cdr3_length: 16
clone_size: NA
cdr3_aa: CASSPGGGTQGTEAFF
cdr3_nt: TGTGCCAGCAGCCCAGGGGGGGGCACCCAGGGCACTGAAGCTTTCTTT

j_call: TRBJ1-3
v_call: TRBV9
d_call: NA
cdr3_length: 14
clone_size: NA
cdr3_aa: CASSSELSGNTIYF
cdr3_nt: TGTGCCAGCTCCTCGGAGCTCTCTGGAAACACCATATATTTT

j_call: TRBJ2-2
v_call: TRBV5-5
d_call: TRBD2
cdr3_length: 15
clone_size: NA
cdr3_aa: CASSLHSGIVGELFF
cdr3_nt: TGTGCCAGCAGCCTTCATAGCGGGATTGTCGGGGAGCTGTTTTTT

j_call: TRBJ1-3
v_call: TRBV5-4
d_call: NA
cdr3_length: 14
clone_size: NA
cdr3_aa: CASSDGVNGNTIYF
cdr3_nt: TGTGCCAGCAGCGACGGGGTGAATGGAAACACCATATATTTT

j_call: TRBJ1-1
v_call: TRBV6-1
d_call: TRBD1
cdr3_length: 13
clone_size: NA
cdr3_aa: CASTGTANTEAFF
cdr3_nt: TGTGCCAGCACCGGGACAGCGAACACTGAAGCTTTCTTT

j_call: TRBJ1-4
v_call: TRBV10-3
d_call: NA
cdr3_length: 16
clone_size: NA
cdr3_aa: CAISESSRQVNEKLFF
cdr3_nt: TGTGCCATCAGTGAGTCAAGCAGACAGGTTAATGAAAAACTGTTTTTT

j_call: TRBJ2-6
v_call: TRBV30
d_call: NA
cdr3_length: 13
clone_size: NA
cdr3_aa: CAWRGSGANVLTF
cdr3_nt: TGTGCCTGGAGGGGGTCTGGGGCCAACGTCCTGACTTTC

j_call: TRBJ2-3
v_call: TRBV10-3
d_call: TRBD2
cdr3_length: 15
clone_size: NA
cdr3_aa: CAISEASGGTDTQYF
cdr3_nt: TGTGCCATCAGTGAAGCGAGCGGGGGCACAGATACGCAGTATTTT

j_call: TRBJ1-3
v_call: TRBV7-2
d_call: TRBD1
cdr3_length: 15
clone_size: NA
cdr3_aa: CASSTGNRGGNTIYF
cdr3_nt: TGTGCCAGCAGCACAGGAAACAGGGGTGGAAACACCATATATTTT

j_call: TRBJ1-2
v_call: TRBV28
d_call: NA
cdr3_length: 15
clone_size: few
cdr3_aa: CASSLTIEGGGGYTF
cdr3_nt: TGTGCCAGCAGTTTGACGATCGAGGGGGGCGGCGGCTACACCTTC

j_call: TRBJ1-2
v_call: TRBV18
d_call: TRBD1
cdr3_length: 22
clone_size: NA
cdr3_aa: CASSRLGTGGPNPPKIGYGYTF
cdr3_nt: TGTGCCAGCTCCCGTCTCGGGACAGGGGGCCCCAATCCCCCCAAAATTGGCTATGGCTACACCTTC